Here is one T cell receptor beta chain with its context. CD8+ and CD4+ T cells from blood underwent TCR beta sequencing. Purification of the CD8+ and CD4+ T cells relied on negative isolation, and TEMRA cells underwent FACS enrichment. The sample is drawn from a study of CD8 T cells in Susac syndrome. The J segment lost 0 bases and the V segment lost 1 base, leaving 3 bases of the junction unmatched. The CDR3 covers 16 residues. CDR1 LNHNV and CDR2 YYDKDF come from the germline V gene (reference sequence). The RNA, about 0.45 to 1 ug, was put through reverse transcription using random hexamers. The authors amplified TCR beta CDR3 across 54 Vbeta and 13 Jbeta using immunoSEQ multiplex PCR. MiXCR, applied by TCRdb to the immunoSEQ multiplex PCR reads, yields one record per CDR3 protein. The data show about 140,000 distinct CDR3 sequences, about 94% seen once.

This TCR was sampled from a human donor in good health. The rearrangement links TRBV15 to TRBJ2-1; 7 bases align to TRBD2. The material sequenced was CD8+ T cells from PBMCs. The CDR3 protein is CATSRGGGSSYNEQFF. The DNA for the CDR3 is TGTGCCACCAGCAGAGGCGGCGGGAGCTCCTACAATGAGCAGTTCTTC.